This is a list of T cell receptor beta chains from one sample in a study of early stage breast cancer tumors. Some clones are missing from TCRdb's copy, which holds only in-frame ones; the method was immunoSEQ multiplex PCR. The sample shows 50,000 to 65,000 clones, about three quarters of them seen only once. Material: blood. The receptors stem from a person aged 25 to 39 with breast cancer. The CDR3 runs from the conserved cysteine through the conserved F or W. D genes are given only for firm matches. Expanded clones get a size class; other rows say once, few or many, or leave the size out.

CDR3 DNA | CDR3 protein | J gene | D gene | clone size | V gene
TGTGCCAGCAGTCGACGGACGGTTTGGGTCGGGACAGGGGGCAGGTCGCCGGAATCACCCCTCCACTTT | CASSRRTVWVGTGGRSPESPLHF | TRBJ1-6 | TRBD1 | - | TRBV27
TGCGCCAGCAGCGAGCAGGGGGCAAACGAGCAGTACTTC | CASSEQGANEQYF | TRBJ2-7 | TRBD1 | - | TRBV5-1
TGTGCCAGCAGCCTCGGGATGACAGGGGGAAGTGGAGTCCCTCTCGAGCAGTACTTC | CASSLGMTGGSGVPLEQYF | TRBJ2-7 | TRBD1 | - | TRBV13
TGTGCCAGCAACTCGGACAGCCCGCCCACTGAAGCTTTCTTT | CASNSDSPPTEAFF | TRBJ1-1 | - | few | TRBV2
TGCAGCGTTGAACCTAGCGGAGGCACAGATACGCAGTATTTT | CSVEPSGGTDTQYF | TRBJ2-3 | TRBD2 | - | TRBV29-1
TGCGCCAGCAGTTCGGGACAGGGACTACAAGAGACCCAGTACTTC | CASSSGQGLQETQYF | TRBJ2-5 | TRBD1 | once | TRBV5-1
TGTGCCAGCAGCTTAGGGGGGAGCTATGGCTACACCTTC | CASSLGGSYGYTF | TRBJ1-2 | - | - | TRBV7-9
TGTGCCACCAGCAGAGATTCTTTTTTATTGCGGGAGGACCGCTACGAGCAGTACTTC | CATSRDSFLLREDRYEQYF | TRBJ2-7 | TRBD2 | - | TRBV15
TGTGCCAGTCTTAGAAGGGACAGGAACTATGGCTACACCTTC | CASLRRDRNYGYTF | TRBJ1-2 | TRBD1 | - | TRBV5-3
TGTGCCAGCAGGAGGGGACAGGTATCCTACGAGCAGTACTTC | CASRRGQVSYEQYF | TRBJ2-7 | TRBD1 | - | TRBV6-1
TGTGCCAGCTCACCCCCGACTAGCATGAATGAGCAGTTCTTC | CASSPPTSMNEQFF | TRBJ2-1 | TRBD2 | - | TRBV18
TGTGCCAGTAGGTCTCAGGGCACCGGGGAGCTGTTTTTT | CASRSQGTGELFF | TRBJ2-2 | - | few | TRBV19
TGTGCCAGCAGGCGGTTGGTCGGCCTAGCGTCCCCCTACGAGCAGTACTTC | CASRRLVGLASPYEQYF | TRBJ2-7 | - | - | TRBV2
TGTGCCTGGTTTGTAGGGGGGGTCTACACCTTC | CAWFVGGVYTF | TRBJ1-2 | - | - | TRBV30
TGTGCCAGCTCACCCCCGACAGGGGGGAACACCGGGGAGCTGTTTTTT | CASSPPTGGNTGELFF | TRBJ2-2 | TRBD1 | - | TRBV18
TGTGCCAGCAGCCTGGACGGTTTGAACACTGAAGCTTTCTTT | CASSLDGLNTEAFF | TRBJ1-1 | - | - | TRBV7-6
TGTGCCAGCAGACCGGGACTAACGAATCAGCCCCAGCATTTT | CASRPGLTNQPQHF | TRBJ1-5 | - | - | TRBV2
TGTGCCAGTAGACCTAGCGGGGGGTACAATGAGCAGTTCTTC | CASRPSGGYNEQFF | TRBJ2-1 | TRBD2 | - | TRBV19
TGTGCCAGCAGTGCCCGGACAGGGCGGTTGATGAACACTGAAGCTTTCTTT | CASSARTGRLMNTEAFF | TRBJ1-1 | TRBD1 | few | TRBV2
TGTGCCAGCAGTCCCGGGCCAATGGACGAGCAGTACTTC | CASSPGPMDEQYF | TRBJ2-7 | - | - | TRBV2
TGCGCCAGCCTGGACAGGGAGGAGCAGTACTTC | CASLDREEQYF | TRBJ2-7 | TRBD1 | - | TRBV10-1
TGTGCCAGCACCGGGACGGCTGCAACTAATGAAAAACTGTTTTTT | CASTGTAATNEKLFF | TRBJ1-4 | - | - | TRBV7-9
TGTGCCAGCAGCCCCAACAGACAGAACACTGAAGCTTTCTTT | CASSPNRQNTEAFF | TRBJ1-1 | - | - | TRBV5-4
TGTGCCAGCAGCGGTGGACAGGTTCAAGAGACCCAGTACTTC | CASSGGQVQETQYF | TRBJ2-5 | TRBD1 | - | TRBV7-9
TGTGCCAGCAGCTTATTGGTTAGGAGTGCGGGCTACACCTTC | CASSLLVRSAGYTF | TRBJ1-2 | - | once | TRBV7-2
TGCGCCAGCAACCCCGGGGGGTACCCCACGGGCACTGAAGCTTTCTTT | CASNPGGYPTGTEAFF | TRBJ1-1 | - | once | TRBV5-1
TGTGCCAGCAGAACAGGGGGACCGGTCTATGGCTACACCTTC | CASRTGGPVYGYTF | TRBJ1-2 | TRBD1 | - | TRBV6-5
TGTGCCAGCAGCTCCCGAGGGACTGGAAACAATGAGCAGTTCTTC | CASSSRGTGNNEQFF | TRBJ2-1 | - | - | TRBV5-6
TGTGCCATCGGTACGGCCACCTACGAGCAGTACTTC | CAIGTATYEQYF | TRBJ2-7 | - | - | TRBV7-9